This record looks at one T cell receptor beta chain sequence and its context. What it binds is not known. Per germline, CDR1 SGHTA and CDR2 FQGNSA. The CDR3 spans 14 residues. J was trimmed by 5 bases and V by 4 bases; bases with no gene match: 2. RNA extraction and reverse transcription yielded cDNA as sequencing template. Measured with immunoSEQ multiplex PCR; TCRdb has only the in-frame clones, and not every one. The sample comprises under 250,000 clones, 50% to 70% of which are singletons, and roughly 1.5% rests with the top ten. The entry originates in a study of CD8+ T cells in alopecia areata. The study's findings and limits: Normal scalp had lower clonality than lesional scalp, with alopecia totalis/universalis lesions showing this most strongly. Expanded CD8+ clones among the top 100, as well as scalp clonality, were significantly decreased by tofacitinib.

Treatment defined: oral pan-JAK inhibitor, 5-10 mg twice daily. The sample was CD4+ T cells sorted from blood, taken at week 4, from a patient treated with tofacitinib. This receptor was obtained from a human donor with alopecia areata. V is TRBV7-2 and J is TRBJ2-1, with 10 bases matching TRBD1. CDR3 coding DNA: TGTGCCAGCAGCTCCGACAGGGGGCACAATGAGCAGTTCTTC. Encoded protein: CASSSDRGHNEQFF.